What follows are 16 T cell receptor beta chains derived from one specimen sequenced in a study of shared clonotypes between healthy human individuals. Sequencing used immunoSEQ multiplex PCR; TCRdb keeps in-frame clones, though not all of them. This sample has roughly 2.1 million clones, with roughly 91% found just once. CD45RO-negative, CCR7-selected cells formed the naive CD8 fraction, which excluded terminally differentiated effector memory CD45RA+ cells. The sequenced material came from naive CD8+ T cells from PBMCs. The receptor source for this set is a man in his late teens or twenties in good health. Some clones in this sample may be carry-over from other donors' samples.

J is TRBJ1-5 and V is TRBV5-1; D unresolved. Germline V gives CDR1 SGHRS, CDR2 YFSETQ. Deletions cut 4 bases from V and 5 bases from J, with 13 bases between. The CDR3 extends over 14 amino acids. This CDR3 reads CASSQLSLDQPQHF. CDR3 DNA sequence: TGCGCCAGCAGCCAACTTTCCCTAGATCAGCCCCAGCATTTT.

Notes on this clone: The same CDR3 also results from other DNA sequences found in this sample. The J gene is TRBJ2-1, the V gene TRBV9; TRBD1 might be the D (7 bases). The CDR3 has 12 amino acids. Germline values: CDR1 SGDLS, CDR2 YYNGEE. The V and J ends lost 3 bases and 7 bases respectively, with 8 bases between them. For the CDR3, the DNA is TGTGCCAGCAGCGCAGGGGGGAATGAGCAGTTCTTC. Translation: CASSAGGNEQFF.

This chain uses TRBV19 with TRBJ1-2; no clear D gene. Trimming removed 7 bases at V and 9 bases at J, with 15 bases between. Germline CDR1 is LNHDA and CDR2 is SQIVND (reference sequence). The CDR3 runs to 12 residues. CDR3: CASTMIGNSYTF. In nucleotides, the CDR3 is TGTGCCAGTACGATGATAGGAAATAGCTACACCTTC.

The chain has TRBV7-6 and TRBJ1-1, with a weak D call TRBD1 (5 bases). V dropped 4 bases and J dropped 6 bases, with 15 bases sitting between them. The length of the CDR3 is 14 residues. Germline CDR1 is SGHVS and CDR2 is FNYEAQ. Here the CDR3 DNA reads TGTGCCAGCAGCTCCGTCAGGGTCGGCGCTGAAGCTTTCTTT. As protein: CASSSVRVGAEAFF. Based on the CDR3 plus reference TRBV7-6 and TRBJ1-1, the full variable domain is GAGVSQSPRYKVTKRGQDVALRCDPISGHVSLYWYRQALGQGPEFLTYFNYEAQQDKSGLPNDRFSAERPEGSISTLTIQRTEQRDSAMYRCASSSVRVGAEAFFGQGTRLTVV.

The chain carries TRBV5-1 and TRBJ2-2; TRBD2 might be the D (5 bases). Germline loops: CDR1 SGHRS, CDR2 YFSETQ. CDR3 length equals 18 residues. V lost 3 bases and J lost 5, with 23 bases in between. The CDR3 sequence is CASSSRPLGRNKTGELFF. In DNA, the CDR3 is TGCGCCAGCAGCTCCCGGCCGTTAGGGAGAAACAAAACCGGGGAGCTGTTTTTT. Full variable domain (rest looked up from reference TRBV5-1 and TRBJ2-2): KAGVTQTPRYLIKTRGQQVTLSCSPISGHRSVSWYQQTPGQGLQFLFEYFSETQRNKGNFPGRFSGRQFSNSRSEMNVSTLELGDSALYLCASSSRPLGRNKTGELFFGEGSRLTVL.

Worth noting for this clone: The sample carries other DNA sequences with the same CDR3. The rearrangement uses TRBV7-9 and TRBJ1-4; TRBD1 matches 7 bases. After removal of 5 bases from V and 3 bases from J, the junction contained 6 bases not matched to a gene. The CDR3 has 15 residues. The germline CDR1 and CDR2 sequences are SEHNR and FQNEAQ (reference sequence). The CDR3, as DNA: TGTGCCAGCAGCCGTTCGACAGGGTCTAATGAAAAACTGTTTTTT. Protein: CASSRSTGSNEKLFF.

The chain carries TRBV5-1 and TRBJ1-2; 10 bases match TRBD1. The CDR3 is 14 residues long. Germline loops: CDR1 SGHRS, CDR2 YFSETQ. V shed 4 bases, J shed 2 bases, and the junction held 2 bases outside the gene matches. CDR3 bases: TGCGCCAGCAGCCTGACAGGGGGCAACTATGGCTACACCTTC. This translates into CASSLTGGNYGYTF.

The rearrangement joins TRBV5-6 to TRBJ2-1; D remains unclear. The CDR3 is 17 amino acids. Trimming stripped 3 bases from V and 0 bases from J, with 16 bases between. Germline V CDR1 and CDR2: SGHDT, YYEEEE. CDR3 protein: CASSSLTSLSSYNEQFF. CDR3 in DNA: TGTGCCAGCAGCTCACTGACGTCGCTGAGCTCCTACAATGAGCAGTTCTTC.

This clone came up a few times. The chain has TRBV7-9 and TRBJ1-1, with D possibly being TRBD1 (6 bases). This CDR3 is 14 amino acids long. Germline loops: CDR1 SEHNR, CDR2 FQNEAQ (reference sequence). V was trimmed by 3 bases and J by 6 bases, leaving 14 bases between them. In nucleotides, the CDR3 is TGTGCCAGCAGCTTTGGTACAGGGAAATCTGAAGCTTTCTTT. Encoded protein: CASSFGTGKSEAFF.

The chain recombines TRBV2 with TRBJ2-7; TRBD2 is a possible D gene (6 bases). Trimming removed 4 bases at V and 2 bases at J, with 15 bases between. This CDR3 region has 15 residues. CDR1 and CDR2 from the germline V gene are SNHLY and FYNNEI. DNA of the CDR3: TGTGCCAGCAGTGGCGGGAACGCATTCACCTACGAGCAGTACTTC. Translation: CASSGGNAFTYEQYF.

V usage is TRBV30 and J usage is TRBJ2-7, with TRBD1 matching over 7 bases. Looked up from germline, CDR1 is GTSNPN and CDR2 is SVGIG (reference sequence). V gave up 5 bases and J gave up 3 bases; unmatched junction bases: 13. This CDR3 has 15 amino acids. The CDR3 DNA is TGTGCCTGGTGGCGTACGGACAGGCCTCGCTACGAGCAGTACTTC. Its protein is CAWWRTDRPRYEQYF.

The V call is TRBV7-9, the J call TRBJ2-1; no firm D call. There are 15 residues in the CDR3. V dropped 3 bases and J dropped 6 bases, with 15 bases sitting between them. CDR1 and CDR2 from the germline V gene are SEHNR and FQNEAQ (reference sequence). DNA for the CDR3: TGTGCCAGCAGCTTTGGCGCGAGTCCCCCCAATGAGCAGTTCTTC. Amino acid sequence: CASSFGASPPNEQFF. The whole variable domain, filled in from reference TRBV7-9 and TRBJ2-1, reads DTGVSQNPRHKITKRGQNVTFRCDPISEHNRLYWYRQTLGQGPEFLTYFQNEAQLEKSRLLSDRFSAERPKGSFSTLEIQRTEQGDSAMYLCASSFGASPPNEQFFGPGTRLTVL.

The sample holds one count of this clone. This chain joins TRBV4-1 and TRBJ2-3; D ambiguous. Germline V gene sequence: CDR1 MGHRA, CDR2 YSYEKL. The length of the CDR3 is 16 residues. V shed 0 bases and J shed 0 bases, with 10 bases lying between them. The DNA for the CDR3 is TGCGCCAGCAGCCAAGATACCCCGGGTAGCACAGATACGCAGTATTTT. It translates to CASSQDTPGSTDTQYF.

The rearrangement joins TRBV2 to TRBJ2-5; D call uncertain. V was pared by 8 bases and J by 1 base, with 11 bases between. There are 13 residues in the CDR3. CDR1 and CDR2 from the germline V gene are SNHLY and FYNNEI. CDR3 nucleotides: TGTGCCAGCCGGACGCCATCCCAAGAGACCCAGTACTTC. The encoded protein is CASRTPSQETQYF.

The rearrangement links TRBV19 to TRBJ2-7, with a tentative D call TRBD1 (5 bases). Germline loops: CDR1 LNHDA, CDR2 SQIVND (reference sequence). Trimming cost V 5 bases and J 3 bases, with 11 bases left between them. The CDR3 extends over 13 amino acids. The CDR3 spells CASSARQLYEQYF. As DNA, the CDR3 is TGTGCCAGTAGTGCAAGACAGCTCTACGAGCAGTACTTC.

This chain connects TRBV7-9 to TRBJ1-2; the D is unclear. The V and J ends lost 5 bases and 1 base respectively, with 17 bases between them. Germline assignment: CDR1 SEHNR and CDR2 FQNEAQ (reference sequence). The CDR3 runs to 16 residues. CDR3 DNA sequence: TGTGCCAGCAGCCATTTTAATACAGCGCTTAACTATGGCTACACCTTC. Translated: CASSHFNTALNYGYTF. The variable domain in full, with the rest retrieved from reference TRBV7-9 and TRBJ1-2, is DTGVSQNPRHKITKRGQNVTFRCDPISEHNRLYWYRQTLGQGPEFLTYFQNEAQLEKSRLLSDRFSAERPKGSFSTLEIQRTEQGDSAMYLCASSHFNTALNYGYTFGSGTRLTVV.